These 22 T cell receptor beta chains originate from one sample sequenced in a study of blood T cell repertoires in COVID-19. Some clones are missing from TCRdb's copy, which holds only in-frame ones; the method was immunoSEQ multiplex PCR. The sample has 150,000 to 200,000 clones, around 87% seen once; the top ten hold roughly an eighth. Material: peripheral blood. The receptors come from a woman aged 65 to 85 with COVID-19, enrolled during active disease.

The rearrangement links TRBV28 to TRBJ2-1; TRBD1 matches at 10 bases. After removal of 8 bases from V and 1 base from J, the junction contained 11 bases not matched to a gene. Germline V gene data show CDR1 as MDHEN and CDR2 as SYDVKM. The CDR3 runs 17 residues. This chain's CDR3 is CASAGDRGSGSYNEQFF. The CDR3 region has the DNA TGTGCCAGCGCAGGGGACAGGGGATCGGGGTCCTACAATGAGCAGTTCTTC.

This rearrangement joins TRBV19 to TRBJ2-2; tentative D call: TRBD1 (6 bases). This CDR3 is 15 amino acids long. Trimming took off 4 bases at V and 0 bases at J, with 9 bases between the two ends. The germline CDR1 and CDR2 sequences are LNHDA and SQIVND (reference sequence). CDR3 sequence: CASSKQGTNTGELFF. The CDR3 nucleotides are TGTGCCAGTAGTAAACAGGGCACGAACACCGGGGAGCTGTTTTTT.

The chain uses TRBV6-5 and TRBJ2-1, with 7 bases that match TRBD2. Germline V lookup: CDR1 MNHEY, CDR2 SVGAGI. The CDR3 length is 15 residues. The J segment lost 6 bases and the V segment lost 0 bases, leaving 5 bases of the junction unmatched. For the CDR3, the DNA is TGTGCCAGCAGTTACTCTCGCGGGAGTATCAATGAGCAGTTCTTC. It yields the protein CASSYSRGSINEQFF.

The V call is TRBV4-2, the J call TRBJ1-2, with 10 nucleotides matching TRBD1. V trimming: 4 bases; J trimming: 7 bases; junction bases outside the gene matches: 6. CDR1 is LGHNA, CDR2 YNFKEQ, per germline. This CDR3 contains 14 residues. The CDR3: CASSRDRGPGGYTF. CDR3 bases: TGTGCCAGCAGCCGAGACAGGGGGCCGGGTGGCTACACCTTC.

V is TRBV19 and J is TRBJ2-7; 9 bases align to TRBD1. CDR1 LNHDA and CDR2 SQIVND come from the germline V gene (reference sequence). This CDR3 contains 14 residues. The trim removed 5 bases at V and 3 bases at J, leaving 5 bases unmatched. This CDR3 is CASSWDRAGYEQYF. Here the CDR3 DNA reads TGTGCCAGTAGTTGGGACAGGGCAGGCTACGAGCAGTACTTC.

This clone was detected a few times. This chain joins TRBV28 and TRBJ1-3; no clear D. The CDR3 contains 11 residues. V was cut by 6 bases and J by 7 bases, with 7 bases left in between. Germline CDR1 reads MDHEN; CDR2 reads SYDVKM. The CDR3 protein is CASSDRNTIYF. The DNA for the CDR3 is TGTGCCAGCAGCGATCGGAACACCATATATTTT.

The chain recombines TRBV19 with TRBJ1-5; D is unclear. Germline CDR1 is LNHDA and CDR2 is SQIVND (reference sequence). This CDR3 comprises 13 residues. V lost 0 bases, J lost 7 bases, and 7 bases lay in between. This CDR3 is CASSIDLRQPQHF. In DNA form, the CDR3 reads TGTGCCAGTAGTATAGATTTGCGGCAGCCCCAGCATTTT.

The rearrangement links TRBV15 to TRBJ2-3, with 7 bases that match TRBD2. Germline trimming cut 8 bases from V and 6 bases from J; bases unmatched to any gene: 11. From germline, CDR1 is LNHNV and CDR2 YYDKDF (reference sequence). The CDR3 contains 14 residues. The CDR3 DNA sequence: TGTGCCACCGAAGCGGGACTATCTGAGGATACGCAGTATTTT. This gives the protein CATEAGLSEDTQYF.

The chain has TRBV28 and TRBJ2-7; TRBD1 matches at 8 bases. Germline V CDR1 and CDR2: MDHEN, SYDVKM. V was clipped by 5 bases and J by 3 bases; unmatched bases: 6. CDR3 length equals 14 residues. Written as DNA, the CDR3 is TGTGCCAGCAGTCCCTTGACAGGGGTCTACGAGCAGTACTTC. Its protein product is CASSPLTGVYEQYF.

This clone was counted only a few times. The J gene is TRBJ2-7, the V gene TRBV19, with 9 bases aligning to TRBD2. The CDR3 loop spans 14 amino acids. Germline V gene sequence: CDR1 LNHDA, CDR2 SQIVND (reference sequence). Trimming took 4 bases from V and 2 from J; bases not matched to a gene: 3. The CDR3 sequence: CASSNAGGTYEQYF. The DNA for the CDR3 is TGTGCCAGTAGTAACGCGGGAGGGACCTACGAGCAGTACTTC. The variable domain in full, with the rest retrieved from reference TRBV19 and TRBJ2-7, is DGGITQSPKYLFRKEGQNVTLSCEQNLNHDAMYWYRQDPGQGLRLIYYSQIVNDFQKGDIAEGYSVSREKKESFPLTVTSAQKNPTAFYLCASSNAGGTYEQYFGPGTRLTVT.

The V call is TRBV2, the J call TRBJ1-1; a weak D match, TRBD1 (6 bases). The CDR3 loop spans 15 amino acids. Germline CDR1 reads SNHLY; CDR2 reads FYNNEI. V was clipped by 5 bases and J by 0 bases, with 13 bases between them. CDR3 sequence (DNA): TGTGCCAGCAGTTACAGGGTGATCATGAACACTGAAGCTTTCTTT. It translates to CASSYRVIMNTEAFF.

The sample holds many counts of this clone. This chain links TRBV7-2 with TRBJ2-7; the D is unclear. Between the trimmed V and J ends, which lost 2 bases and 5 bases, there was a span of 10 bases. The CDR3 is 13 amino acids. Germline V gene sequence: CDR1 SGHTA, CDR2 FQGNSA. The CDR3 sequence is CASSLQVLDEQYF. The CDR3, as DNA: TGTGCCAGCAGCTTACAGGTGCTGGACGAGCAGTACTTC.

This chain joins TRBV11-3 and TRBJ1-1; D gene ambiguous. V lost 5 bases and J 5 bases, leaving 12 bases between the germline ends. The CDR3 contains 13 residues. In germline, CDR1 is SGHNT, CDR2 YENEEA. This chain's CDR3 is CASSRSSGTEAFF. In DNA form, the CDR3 reads TGTGCCAGCAGCCGATCATCGGGAACTGAAGCTTTCTTT.

The V gene is TRBV7-3, the J gene TRBJ2-3, with 7 bases that match TRBD2. V shed 0 bases and J 6 bases; nucleotides not matched to a gene: 3. Germline V lookup: CDR1 SGHTA, CDR2 FQGTGA. This CDR3 has 14 amino acids. In DNA, the CDR3 is TGTGCCAGCAGCTTAACGACTAGCCGCGATACGCAGTATTTT. Its protein product is CASSLTTSRDTQYF. Complete variable domain (other parts from reference TRBV7-3 and TRBJ2-3): GAGVSQTPSNKVTEKGKYVELRCDPISGHTALYWYRQSLGQGPEFLIYFQGTGAADDSGLPNDRFFAVRPEGSVSTLKIQRTERGDSAVYLCASSLTTSRDTQYFGPGTRLTVL.

This chain joins TRBV4-3 and TRBJ2-7; D gene uncertain. The CDR3 totals 15 residues. Trimming left V 0 bases short and J 0 bases short, with 9 bases between. Germline CDR1 reads LGHNA; CDR2 reads YSLEER. CDR3 nucleotides: TGCGCCAGCAGCCAAGATGTGGTGAGCTCCTACGAGCAGTACTTC. This codes for CASSQDVVSSYEQYF.

This chain uses TRBV4-1 with TRBJ1-3; D may be TRBD1 (5 bases). Germline CDR1 reads MGHRA; CDR2 reads YSYEKL. V lost 4 bases to trimming and J lost 9 bases, with 19 bases between them. CDR3 length equals 15 residues. CDR3 residues: CASSPKGAAGGTIYF. The CDR3 nucleotides are TGCGCCAGCAGCCCCAAAGGGGCCGCCGGGGGCACCATATATTTT.

The chain uses TRBV6-5 and TRBJ2-7; no reliable D call. Germline-derived CDR1 and CDR2 are MNHEY and SVGAGI. The CDR3 totals 13 residues. V was shortened by 7 bases and J by 3 bases, with 13 bases between the two germline ends. CDR3 DNA sequence: TGTGCCAGCATAACCCACGGCGGCTACGAGCAGTACTTC. Translating it yields CASITHGGYEQYF.

The chain is built from TRBV18 and TRBJ2-5, with 7 bases lining up with TRBD1. Germline trimming cut 3 bases from V and 4 bases from J; bases unmatched to any gene: 8. This CDR3 is built from 15 residues. In germline, CDR1 is KGHSH, CDR2 LQKENI. This CDR3 is CASSPQFNRGETQYF. The CDR3 nucleotides are TGTGCCAGCTCACCCCAATTCAACAGGGGAGAGACCCAGTACTTC.

This chain uses TRBV19 with TRBJ1-2, with D possibly matching TRBD1 (6 bases). The CDR3 is 11 residues long. Between the trimmed V and J ends, which lost 4 bases and 11 bases, there was a span of 11 bases. CDR1 and CDR2 (germline): LNHDA, SQIVND (reference sequence). The CDR3 is CASSNIGGYTF. The CDR3, as DNA: TGTGCCAGTAGTAATATAGGGGGTTACACCTTC.

The J gene is TRBJ2-7, the V gene TRBV24-1; 9 bases fit TRBD1. Germline V gene lookup returns CDR1 KGHDR and CDR2 SFDVKD. Losses at the gene ends were 4 bases for V and 3 bases for J; bases not matched to a gene: 9. This CDR3 has 16 amino acids. CDR3 DNA sequence: TGTGCCACCAGTGACACTACCGGGACAGGGAGCTACGAGCAGTACTTC. The encoded protein is CATSDTTGTGSYEQYF.

The chain has TRBV29-1 and TRBJ2-7, with 14 bases aligning to TRBD2. J gave up 1 base and V 6 bases, and 11 bases lay outside the gene matches. CDR1 is SQVTM and CDR2 is ANQGSEA in the germline V gene. The CDR3 covers 17 residues. CDR3 DNA: TGCAGCGTGGGCGGACTAGCGGGAGGTCCGGGGTCCTACGAGCAGTACTTC. This codes for CSVGGLAGGPGSYEQYF.

The chain employs TRBV5-1 and TRBJ1-2; maybe TRBD1 (5 bases). The CDR3 length is 14 residues. Trimming stripped 0 bases from V and 8 bases from J, with 14 bases between. Germline loops: CDR1 SGHRS, CDR2 YFSETQ. DNA of the CDR3: TGCGCCAGCAGCTTGGGGGGCGCGACATACGGCTACACCTTC. This sequence encodes CASSLGGATYGYTF.